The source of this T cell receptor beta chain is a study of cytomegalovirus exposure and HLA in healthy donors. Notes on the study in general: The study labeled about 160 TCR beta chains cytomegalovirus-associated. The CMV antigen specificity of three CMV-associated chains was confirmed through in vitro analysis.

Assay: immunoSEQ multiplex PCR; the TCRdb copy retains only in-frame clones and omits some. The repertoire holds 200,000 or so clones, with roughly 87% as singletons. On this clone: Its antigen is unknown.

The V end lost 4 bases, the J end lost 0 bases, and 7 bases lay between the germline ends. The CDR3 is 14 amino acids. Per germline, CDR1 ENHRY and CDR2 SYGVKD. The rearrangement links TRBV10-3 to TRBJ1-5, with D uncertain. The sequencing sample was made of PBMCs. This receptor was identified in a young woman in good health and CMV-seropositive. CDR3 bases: TGTGCCATCAGTGGCCTATATAGCAATCAGCCCCAGCATTTT. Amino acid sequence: CAISGLYSNQPQHF.